These 21 T cell receptor beta chains were sequenced from one sample in a study of T cells after yellow fever vaccination. TCRdb fed the 5' RACE reads into MiXCR, producing one record per CDR3 protein. In the table there are 100,000 to 150,000 distinct CDR3 sequences, approximately 9% of which are singletons. The sequencing here drew on CD8+ T cells sorted from PBMCs, taken on the day of the yellow fever booster vaccination. Receptor source: a man in his late teens or twenties who received the YFV17D yellow fever vaccine.

The rearrangement uses TRBV12-3 or TRBV12-4 and TRBJ1-1, with TRBD1 as a possible D gene (5 bases). The CDR3 length is 13 residues. Trimming left V 6 bases short and J 1 base short, with 9 bases between. The CDR3: CASRGRGNTEAFF. CDR3 sequence (DNA): TGTGCCAGCAGGGGACGGGGGAACACTGAAGCTTTCTTT.

Only a few counts were recorded for this clonotype. This chain links TRBV11-2 with TRBJ2-7; D not resolved. The CDR3 sequence is 13 residues long. The ends were cut back, 5 bases at V and 0 bases at J, with 8 bases in the middle. The germline V gene encodes CDR1 SGHAT and CDR2 FQNNGV. CDR3 protein: CASSPSGSYEQYV. In DNA form, the CDR3 reads TGTGCCAGCAGCCCTTCCGGCTCCTACGAGCAGTACGTC.

Concerning this clonotype itself: This may be a read error: a much more frequent sequence differs by one nucleotide. This rearrangement joins TRBV7-8 to TRBJ2-5; tentative D call: TRBD2 (5 bases). Germline CDR1 SGHVS, CDR2 FQNEAQ. CDR3 size: 14 residues. Deletions cut 4 bases from V and 5 bases from J, with 14 bases between. The CDR3 DNA sequence: TGTGCCAGCAGCTCTGCGATCGGGGTTGAGACCCAGTACTTC. Amino acids: CASSSAIGVETQYF.

The rearrangement joins TRBV11-2 to TRBJ1-2; D is unclear. This CDR3 has 14 residues. The V gene's germline CDR1 is SGHAT and CDR2 FQNNGV. V lost 3 bases, J lost 3 bases, and 11 bases lay in between. DNA for the CDR3: TGTGCCAGCAGCTTGTTAGGGTGGGACTATGGCTACACCTTC. Protein sequence: CASSLLGWDYGYTF.

The sample holds many counts of this clonotype. This chain joins TRBV11-2 and TRBJ2-3, with D tentatively TRBD2 (6 bases). Trimming removed 4 bases from V and 6 bases from J, with 11 bases in between. The CDR3 totals 13 residues. Germline loops: CDR1 SGHAT, CDR2 FQNNGV. CDR3 protein: CASSSEAGDTQYF. The CDR3, as DNA: TGTGCCAGCAGCTCAGAGGCGGGGGATACGCAGTATTTT.

The chain is built from TRBV6-1 and TRBJ1-4; D gene uncertain. This CDR3 comprises 16 residues. Germline V gene lookup returns CDR1 MNHNS and CDR2 SASEGT. Deletions cut 7 bases from V and 0 bases from J, with 15 bases between. The CDR3 region is CASTPGEMSTNEKLFF. The CDR3 bases are TGTGCCAGCACCCCGGGCGAGATGTCAACTAATGAAAAACTGTTTTTT.

This clonotype was seen a few times. The V call is TRBV5-1, the J call TRBJ2-2; tentatively, D is TRBD1 (6 bases). Germline CDR1 is SGHRS and CDR2 is YFSETQ. Trimming took off 4 bases at V and 4 bases at J, with 14 bases between the two ends. The CDR3 runs 15 residues. The CDR3 DNA sequence: TGCGCCAGCAGCCGGGAACAGGGTCCCACCGGGGAGCTGTTTTTT. This translates into CASSREQGPTGELFF.

This clonotype has a single count. At one end, the junction sequence differs from germline, possibly due to a read error. V usage is TRBV27 and J usage is TRBJ1-4; the match to TRBD1 covers 7 bases. This CDR3 has 15 amino acids. Germline V CDR1 and CDR2: MNHEY, SMNVEV (reference sequence). The CDR3 DNA reads as TGTGCCAGCAGTGCCGGGACAGTAAATAATGAAAAACTGATTTTT. It translates to CASSAGTVNNEKLIF.

The chain recombines TRBV9 with TRBJ2-7; D is uncertain. Germline CDR1 is SGDLS and CDR2 is YYNGEE. Trimming shortened V by 0 bases and J by 3 bases, and 13 bases separated the two germline ends. The CDR3 sequence is 15 residues long. In DNA form, the CDR3 reads TGTGCCAGCAGCGTAGGCTCGCCGAACCACTACGAGCAGTACTTC. Amino acids: CASSVGSPNHYEQYF.

This clonotype has ten or more counts. The V call is TRBV12-3 or TRBV12-4, the J call TRBJ1-1; D is perhaps TRBD1 (6 bases). The CDR3 sequence is 13 residues long. With 6 bases removed from V and 1 base from J, the gap between germline ends came to 9 bases. In nucleotides, the CDR3 is TGTGCCAGCAGACCGGGACAGAACACTGAAGCTTTCTTT. Its translation: CASRPGQNTEAFF.

The sample holds many counts of this clonotype. The chain is built from TRBV12-3 or TRBV12-4 and TRBJ1-1, with 7 bases lining up with TRBD1. Germline trimming cut 6 bases from V and 8 bases from J; bases unmatched to any gene: 3. The CDR3 has 11 amino acids. CDR3 sequence: CASRTGQEAFF. The CDR3 nucleotides are TGTGCCAGCAGGACGGGACAGGAAGCTTTCTTT.

V gene TRBV7-9 combines with J gene TRBJ2-7, with D perhaps matching TRBD1 (5 bases). The germline V gene has CDR1 SEHNR and CDR2 FQNEAQ (reference sequence). The CDR3 is 14 amino acids. Trimming removed 5 bases at V and 3 bases at J, with 14 bases between. DNA for the CDR3: TGTGCCAGCAGCCCACCGGACAAGAGCTACGAGCAGTACGTC. Translation: CASSPPDKSYEQYV.

This clonotype was counted only a few times. The CDR3 DNA reads as TGTGCCAGCAGCCTTGAGGACAACGGGGAGCAGTACTTC. Translation gives CASSLEDNGEQYF. The chain employs TRBV5-4 and TRBJ2-7, with D possibly matching TRBD1 (5 bases). There are 13 residues in the CDR3. CDR1 and CDR2 from the germline V gene are SGHNT and YYREEE (reference sequence). Trimming pared 4 bases from V and 7 bases from J, leaving 15 bases between.

This clonotype was detected a few times. The chain employs TRBV5-1 and TRBJ1-6, with D tentatively TRBD1 (6 bases). Trimming removed 5 bases at V and 9 bases at J, with 15 bases between. Germline V gene data show CDR1 as SGHRS and CDR2 as YFSETQ. The CDR3 is made up of 14 amino acids. CDR3 protein: CASRQGTYGSPLHF. CDR3 in DNA: TGCGCCAGCAGACAGGGAACTTATGGTTCACCCCTCCACTTT.

This chain connects TRBV9 to TRBJ2-7; 9 bases match TRBD2. Germline CDR1 and CDR2: SGDLS and YYNGEE. V lost 0 bases to trimming and J lost 1 base; unmatched junction nucleotides: 5. The CDR3 totals 16 residues. CDR3 region: CASSVGVAGVSYEQYF. CDR3 DNA sequence: TGTGCCAGCAGCGTAGGCGTAGCGGGGGTTTCCTACGAGCAGTACTTC.

The CDR3 here is CASSQAPEFKLRADTQYF. The CDR3, as DNA: TGTGCCAGCAGCCAAGCACCCGAATTCAAATTAAGGGCAGATACGCAGTATTTT. V is TRBV3-1 and J is TRBJ2-3; no clear D. Deletions cut 1 base from V and 4 bases from J, with 21 bases between. Per germline, CDR1 LGHDT and CDR2 YNNKEL (reference sequence). This CDR3 has 18 amino acids.

The chain couples TRBV27 to TRBJ1-6, with D possibly matching TRBD1 (6 bases). V lost 0 bases to trimming and J lost 9 bases, with 9 bases between them. The CDR3 is 14 amino acids. CDR1 is MNHEY, CDR2 SMNVEV, per germline (reference sequence). DNA of the CDR3: TGTGCCAGCAGTTTATCCAGGGGCGGTTCACCCCTCCACTTT. Translation: CASSLSRGGSPLHF.

The J gene is TRBJ2-7, the V gene TRBV4-2; D gene uncertain. From germline, CDR1 is LGHNA and CDR2 YNFKEQ. V dropped 0 bases and J dropped 2 bases, with 8 bases sitting between them. The length of the CDR3 is 14 residues. CDR3 protein: CASSQERGAYEQYF. The CDR3 coding sequence is TGTGCCAGCAGCCAAGAAAGAGGAGCCTACGAGCAGTACTTC.

This clonotype appeared a few times. The V call is TRBV12-3 or TRBV12-4, the J call TRBJ2-7; a possible D gene is TRBD1 (6 bases). V lost 4 bases to trimming and J lost 6 bases, with 19 bases between them. The CDR3 spans 15 residues. Written as DNA, the CDR3 is TGTGCCAGCAGTTCTCTCTGGCAGGGGATGCGCGAGCAGTACTTC. It codes for CASSSLWQGMREQYF.

V usage is TRBV4-1 and J usage is TRBJ1-3; a weak D match, TRBD1 (6 bases). V lost 3 bases and J 3 bases, leaving 12 bases between the germline ends. The germline V gene encodes CDR1 MGHRA and CDR2 YSYEKL. There are 15 residues in the CDR3. The CDR3 nucleotides are TGCGCCAGCAGCCAGCTCAGGGGAAGTGGAAACACCATATATTTT. Protein: CASSQLRGSGNTIYF.

This clonotype was seen many times. V and J are TRBV7-2 and TRBJ2-1, with TRBD2 identical over 10 bases. The germline gives CDR1 SGHTA, CDR2 FQGNSA. The CDR3 contains 15 residues. V lost 6 bases, J lost 8 bases, and 10 bases stayed unmatched. The CDR3 protein is CASRVLAGLGDEQFF. In nucleotides, the CDR3 is TGTGCCAGCAGAGTACTAGCGGGGTTAGGGGATGAGCAGTTCTTC.